The clone carrying this TCR beta chain was recorded many times. The total RNA was obtained from whole blood that was not fractionated. As processed by the authors: The number of TCRs in each sample had a median of 95,638 and spanned roughly 23,224 to 700,000. TCRdb fed the 5' RACE reads into MiXCR, producing one record per CDR3 protein. TCRdb assigned the V and J calls; the authors' analysis was not used. The data hold over 70,000 distinct CDR3 sequences, with about 16% observed a single time. Germline CDR1 SEHNR, CDR2 FQNEAQ (reference sequence). This CDR3 region has 18 residues. J was trimmed by 7 bases and V by 6 bases; bases with no gene match: 16. This entry comes from a study of human T cells and chemical hapten exposure.

V and J are TRBV7-9 and TRBJ1-6, with 9 bases fitting TRBD1. The sequence was obtained from a female donor in good health. CDR3: CASSHHLKSTGGNSPLHF. The CDR3 bases are TGTGCCAGCAGTCATCATCTTAAATCGACAGGGGGAAATTCACCCCTCCACTTT.